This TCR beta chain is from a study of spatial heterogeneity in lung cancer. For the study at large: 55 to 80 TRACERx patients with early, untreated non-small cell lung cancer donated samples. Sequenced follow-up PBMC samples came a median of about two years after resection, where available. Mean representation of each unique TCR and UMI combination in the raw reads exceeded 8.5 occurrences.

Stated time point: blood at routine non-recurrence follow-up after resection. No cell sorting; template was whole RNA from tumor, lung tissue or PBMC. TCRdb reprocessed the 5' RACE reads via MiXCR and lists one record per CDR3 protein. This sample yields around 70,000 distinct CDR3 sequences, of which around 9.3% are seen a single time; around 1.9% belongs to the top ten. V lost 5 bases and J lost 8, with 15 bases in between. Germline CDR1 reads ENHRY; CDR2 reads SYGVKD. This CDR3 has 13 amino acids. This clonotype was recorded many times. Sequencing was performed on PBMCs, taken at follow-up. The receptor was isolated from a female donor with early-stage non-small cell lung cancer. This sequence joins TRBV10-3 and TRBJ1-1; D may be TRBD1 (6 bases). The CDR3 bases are TGTGCCATCAGTAATGGGGGGCCTCAAGAAGCTTTCTTT. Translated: CAISNGGPQEAFF.